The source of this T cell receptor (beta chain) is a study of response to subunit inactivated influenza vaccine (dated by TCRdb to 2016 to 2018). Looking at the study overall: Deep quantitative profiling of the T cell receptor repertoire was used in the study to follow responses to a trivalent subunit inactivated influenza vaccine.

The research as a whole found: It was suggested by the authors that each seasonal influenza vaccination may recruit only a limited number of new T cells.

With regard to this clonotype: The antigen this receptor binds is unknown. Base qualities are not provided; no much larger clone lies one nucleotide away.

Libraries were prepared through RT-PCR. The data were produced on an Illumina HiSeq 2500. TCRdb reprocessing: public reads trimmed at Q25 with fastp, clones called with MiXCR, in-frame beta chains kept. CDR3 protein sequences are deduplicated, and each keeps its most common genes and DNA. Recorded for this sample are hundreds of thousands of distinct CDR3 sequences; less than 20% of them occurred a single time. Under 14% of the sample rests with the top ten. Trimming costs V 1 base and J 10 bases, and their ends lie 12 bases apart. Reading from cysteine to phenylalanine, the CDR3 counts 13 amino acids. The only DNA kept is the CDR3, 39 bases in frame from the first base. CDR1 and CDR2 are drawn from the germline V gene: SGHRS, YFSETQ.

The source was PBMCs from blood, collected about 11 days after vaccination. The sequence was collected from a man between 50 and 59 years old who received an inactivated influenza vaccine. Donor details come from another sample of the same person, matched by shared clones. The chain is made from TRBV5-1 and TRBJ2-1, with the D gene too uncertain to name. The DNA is TGCGCCAGCAGCTTGCCCTCAAGGAACGAGCAGTTCTTC. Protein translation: CASSLPSRNEQFF.